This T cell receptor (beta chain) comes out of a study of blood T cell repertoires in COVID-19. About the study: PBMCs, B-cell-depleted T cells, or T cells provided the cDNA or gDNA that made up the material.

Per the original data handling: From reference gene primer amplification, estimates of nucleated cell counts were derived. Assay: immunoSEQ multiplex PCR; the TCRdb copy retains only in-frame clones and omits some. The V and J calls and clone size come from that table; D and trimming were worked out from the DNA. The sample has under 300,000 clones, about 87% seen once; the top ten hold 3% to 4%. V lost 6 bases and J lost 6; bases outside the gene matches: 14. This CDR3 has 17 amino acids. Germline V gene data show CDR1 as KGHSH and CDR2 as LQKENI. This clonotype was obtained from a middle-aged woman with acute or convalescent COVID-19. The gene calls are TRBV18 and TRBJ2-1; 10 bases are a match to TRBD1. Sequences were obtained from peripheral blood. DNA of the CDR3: TGTGCCAGCTCCCAAAACCTTGGGACAGGGGCGTCCAATGAGCAGTTCTTC. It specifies CASSQNLGTGASNEQFF.